The 2 T cell receptor beta chains in this list originate from one sample, sequenced in a study of blood T cell repertoires in COVID-19. Profiled with immunoSEQ multiplex PCR; TCRdb holds only in-frame clones, not every one. The table has over 200,000 clones, about 86% seen once. The sequenced sample was peripheral blood. The receptor set was obtained from a man younger than 30 with active or convalescent COVID-19.

This clone was counted a single time. The chain employs TRBV27 and TRBJ2-3; D may be TRBD2 (5 bases). The CDR3 runs to 20 residues. Germline CDR1 MNHEY, CDR2 SMNVEV (reference sequence). V lost 2 bases to trimming and J lost 5 bases, with 29 bases between them. CDR3 loop: CASSLRPPRGSRRTQDTQYF. CDR3 DNA: TGTGCCAGCAGTTTAAGGCCCCCTAGAGGGAGCAGGCGAACACAAGATACGCAGTATTTT.

J is TRBJ1-5 and V is TRBV12-3 or TRBV12-4; the D is unclear. The V and J ends lost 10 bases and 1 base respectively, with 8 bases between them. This CDR3 has 12 residues. The CDR3 region has the DNA TGTGCCACCTCGGGGAGCAATCAGCCCCAGCATTTT. This sequence encodes CATSGSNQPQHF.